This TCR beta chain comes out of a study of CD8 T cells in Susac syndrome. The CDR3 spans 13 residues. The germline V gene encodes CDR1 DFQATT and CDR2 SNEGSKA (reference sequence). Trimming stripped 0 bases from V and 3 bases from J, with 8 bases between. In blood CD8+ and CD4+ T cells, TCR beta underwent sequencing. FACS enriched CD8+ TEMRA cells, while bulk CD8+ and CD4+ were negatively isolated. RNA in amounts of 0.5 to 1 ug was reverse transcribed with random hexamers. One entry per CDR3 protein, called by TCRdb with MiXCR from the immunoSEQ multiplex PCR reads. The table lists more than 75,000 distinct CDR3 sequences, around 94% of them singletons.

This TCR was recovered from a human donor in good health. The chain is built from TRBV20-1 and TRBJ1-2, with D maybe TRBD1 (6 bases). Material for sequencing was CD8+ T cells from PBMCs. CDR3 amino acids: CSARDRGHYGYTF. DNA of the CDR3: TGCAGTGCTAGAGACAGGGGTCACTATGGCTACACCTTC.